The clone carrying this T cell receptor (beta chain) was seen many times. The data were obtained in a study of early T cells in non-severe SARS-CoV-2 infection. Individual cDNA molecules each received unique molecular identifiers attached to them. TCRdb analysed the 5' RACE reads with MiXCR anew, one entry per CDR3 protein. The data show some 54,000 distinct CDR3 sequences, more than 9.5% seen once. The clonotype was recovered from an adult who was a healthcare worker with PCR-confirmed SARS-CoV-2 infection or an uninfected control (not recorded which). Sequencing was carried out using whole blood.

The CDR3 region is CASSPVAGGKYEQYF. The CDR3 DNA reads as TGTGCCAGCAGCCCGGTGGCGGGGGGAAAATACGAGCAGTACTTC. The chain joins TRBV3-1 to TRBJ2-7; TRBD2 matches 8 bases. J gave up 4 bases and V 4 bases, and 9 bases lay outside the gene matches. This CDR3 comprises 15 residues. Germline values: CDR1 LGHDT, CDR2 YNNKEL (reference sequence).